Below, one TCR beta chain is given with its context. The CDR3 consists of 15 residues. Trimming stripped 4 bases from V and 4 bases from J, with 16 bases between. The V gene's germline CDR1 is ENHRY and CDR2 SYGVKD. Method: immunoSEQ multiplex PCR; TCRdb's copy keeps in-frame clones and lacks some. Among under 80,000 clones listed, around 88% were seen once. The data were obtained in a study of T cell responses to AZD1222 COVID-19 vaccine. For the study at large: It was second doses at about 4 or about 12 weeks that were pooled.

This clonotype was obtained from an adult in good health. This specimen was peripheral blood, taken on day 0 of AZD1222 vaccination. The chain combines TRBV10-3 with TRBJ1-1, with D tentatively TRBD1 (6 bases). In DNA, the CDR3 is TGTGCCATCAGTGGCAACAGGGCGGTGCTCACTGAAGCTTTCTTT. The encoded protein is CAISGNRAVLTEAFF.